This TCR beta chain was captured by sequencing in a study of shared clonotypes between healthy human individuals. Background on the study: CD4 naive and CD4 memory each took three plates per donor, while CD8 naive took two and CD8 memory one. Study-level findings and limits: What limited the represented genetic and exposure-history diversity was the small number of donors. Four donors held approximately 4.5% of naive CD4 clonotypes in common.

As regards this clone: Antigen: not known.

Germline V gene sequence: CDR1 MNHEY, CDR2 SMNVEV (reference sequence). J was trimmed by 2 bases and V by 7 bases; bases with no gene match: 7. This CDR3 comprises 14 residues. Several immunoSEQ 96-well plates shared each subset's DNA, each plate a replicate. Data came from immunoSEQ multiplex PCR; TCRdb stores just in-frame clones and leaves some out. Here the sample spans approximately 2,200,000 clones, approximately 94% being singletons. Only CD45RO-negative cells positively selected for CCR7 counted as naive CD8 cells, so terminally differentiated effector memory CD45RA+ cells were excluded. The chain combines TRBV27 with TRBJ2-7; 8 bases agree with TRBD1. Input material: naive CD8+ T cells from PBMCs. This sequence originates from a man aged 18 to 35 in good health. Some clones in this sample may be carry-over from other donors' samples. The CDR3 region has the DNA TGTGCCAGCAAGTTCCGGGACAGGCCCTACGAGCAGTACTTC. Its protein is CASKFRDRPYEQYF.